This T cell receptor (beta chain) came from a study of blood T cell repertoires in COVID-19. Study context: Sites in the United States, Italy and Spain provided acute and convalescent COVID-19 samples. Sources were T cells, B-cell-depleted T cells, or PBMCs; the material itself was cDNA or gDNA.

Per the original data handling: How many nucleated cells were present was estimated from reference gene primer amplification. Method: immunoSEQ multiplex PCR; TCRdb's copy keeps in-frame clones and lacks some. V, J and clone size are those of that table, while D and trimming were read from the DNA. The sample holds fewer than 35,000 clones, 75% to 85% seen once. The CDR3 length is 13 residues. Trimming pared 3 bases from V and 1 base from J, leaving 6 bases between. CDR1 and CDR2 from the germline V gene are SGHTA and FQGNSA. This receptor was identified in an elderly man with active COVID-19. The specimen was peripheral blood. This chain connects TRBV7-2 to TRBJ1-1, with a possible D match to TRBD1 (5 bases). The DNA of the CDR3 is TGTGCCAGCAGCTTCGGGGGGAACACTGAAGCTTTCTTT. This encodes CASSFGGNTEAFF.